What follows are 5 T cell receptor beta chains derived from one specimen sequenced in a study of PD-L1 blockade in urothelial cancer. Using immunoSEQ multiplex PCR, the repertoire was profiled, and TCRdb retains in-frame clones only, with some absent. Of 120,000 or so clones in the sample, approximately 85% were seen once. Time point meaning: peripheral blood 6 weeks after treatment start. The source was PBMCs, collected around atezolizumab (anti-PD-L1) treatment. These receptors originate from a man between 45 and 60 years old with urothelial cancer.

The rearrangement uses TRBV30 and TRBJ2-1; 7 bases are a match to TRBD1. The CDR3 runs 11 residues. Trimming removed 2 bases from V and 12 bases from J; junction bases left unmatched: 4. Germline V gene sequence: CDR1 GTSNPN, CDR2 SVGIG (reference sequence). CDR3: CAWSPTGRQFF. The CDR3, as DNA: TGTGCCTGGAGTCCGACAGGGAGGCAGTTCTTC. Drawing the rest from reference TRBV30 and TRBJ2-1, the complete variable domain is SQTIHQWPATLVQPVGSPLSLECTVEGTSNPNLYWYRQAAGRGLQLLFYSVGIGQISSEVPQNLSASRPQDRQFILSSKKLLLSDSGFYLCAWSPTGRQFFGPGTRLTVL.

V and J are TRBV11-1 and TRBJ2-3, with TRBD2 matching over 13 bases. Trimming cost V 8 bases and J 1 base; bases outside gene matches: 3. Per the germline V gene, CDR1 is SGHAT and CDR2 is FQDESV (reference sequence). This CDR3 comprises 15 residues. For the CDR3, the DNA is TGTGCCAGCGGGACTAGCGGGACCCGCACAGATACGCAGTATTTT. Residues: CASGTSGTRTDTQYF. Filled out from reference TRBV11-1 and TRBJ2-3, the complete variable domain reads EAEVAQSPRYKITEKSQAVAFWCDPISGHATLYWYRQILGQGPELLVQFQDESVVDDSQLPKDRFSAERLKGVDSTLKIQPAELGDSAMYLCASGTSGTRTDTQYFGPGTRLTVL.

The chain employs TRBV5-1 and TRBJ2-7, with D tentatively TRBD2 (5 bases). Germline V CDR1 and CDR2: SGHRS, YFSETQ. Trimming stripped 4 bases from V and 3 bases from J, with 14 bases between. The CDR3 has 14 amino acids. For the CDR3, the DNA is TGCGCCAGCAGCCCCAGGACTGGGAGCTACGAGCAGTACTTC. This gives the protein CASSPRTGSYEQYF.

This clone was detected a few times. The chain couples TRBV7-2 to TRBJ1-2, with unresolved D. This CDR3 has 12 amino acids. Per germline, CDR1 SGHTA and CDR2 FQGNSA. V lost 5 bases, J lost 7 bases, and 11 bases lay in between. The CDR3, as DNA: TGTGCCAGCAGCCCGCGGGGATTTGGCTACACCTTC. This translates into CASSPRGFGYTF.

This sequence joins TRBV6-5 and TRBJ2-2, with D unresolved. CDR1 is MNHEY, CDR2 SVGAGI, per germline. The CDR3 extends over 16 amino acids. Trimming removed 0 bases at V and 5 bases at J, with 13 bases between. The CDR3 region is CASSYSNGPGTGELFF. CDR3 in DNA: TGTGCCAGCAGTTACTCTAATGGGCCTGGGACCGGGGAGCTGTTTTTT.